By sample share, the clone carrying this T cell receptor beta chain is medium-sized (0.01 to 0.1%). These data belong to a study of cytotoxic CD8 clonotypes in ibrutinib-treated CLL. Generated by immunoSEQ multiplex PCR, the TCRdb table keeps only in-frame clones and is missing some. Among some 130,000 clones listed, approximately 85% were seen once. CDR1 and CDR2 from the germline V gene are SQVTM and ANQGSEA. J lost 7 bases, V lost 0 bases, and 8 bases had no gene match. The CDR3 extends over 14 amino acids. The source of this sequence is a human donor with chronic lymphocytic leukemia. The sequenced sample was PBMCs, obtained after 24 months of ibrutinib treatment. The chain joins TRBV29-1 to TRBJ2-7, with 8 bases identical to TRBD1. CDR3 region: CSVEELGTGIEQYF. Written as DNA, the CDR3 is TGCAGCGTTGAAGAACTCGGGACAGGAATTGAGCAGTACTTC.